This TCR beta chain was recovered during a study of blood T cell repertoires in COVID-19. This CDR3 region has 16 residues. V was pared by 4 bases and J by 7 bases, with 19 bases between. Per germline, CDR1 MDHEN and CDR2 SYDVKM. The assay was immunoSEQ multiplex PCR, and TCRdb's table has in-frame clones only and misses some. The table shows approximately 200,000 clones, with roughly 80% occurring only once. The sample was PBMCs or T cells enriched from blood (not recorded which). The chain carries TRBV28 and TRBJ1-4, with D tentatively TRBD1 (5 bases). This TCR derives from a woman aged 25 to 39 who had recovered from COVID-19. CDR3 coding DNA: TGTGCCAGCAGTTCCCCTCAGTTCGGGGGGGGTGAAAAACTGTTTTTT. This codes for CASSSPQFGGGEKLFF.